A single sample gave rise to the 22 T cell receptor beta chains below, sequenced in a study of radiotherapy plus CTLA-4 blockade in lung cancer. Generated by immunoSEQ multiplex PCR, the TCRdb table keeps only in-frame clones and is missing some. Of around 130,000 clones detected, over 80% appear once; the ten largest clones hold 6.9%. This specimen was peripheral blood, taken from a patient treated with radiotherapy plus ipilimumab. The receptors were sampled from a human donor with non-small cell lung cancer that progressed on radiotherapy plus ipilimumab.

The chain links TRBV2 to TRBJ2-5; 7 bases match TRBD2. Looked up from germline, CDR1 is SNHLY and CDR2 is FYNNEI. This CDR3 has 12 amino acids. V dropped 8 bases and J dropped 5; count of bases not matched to a gene: 5. The CDR3 DNA is TGTGCCAGCCAGCGGGATTGGGAGACCCAGTACTTC. It yields the protein CASQRDWETQYF.

The rearrangement joins TRBV5-5 to TRBJ2-2, with D tentatively TRBD2 (5 bases). This CDR3 region has 15 residues. Between the trimmed V and J ends, which lost 1 base and 0 bases, there was a span of 7 bases. Germline V CDR1 and CDR2: SGHKS, YYEKEE (reference sequence). The CDR3 reads CASSLLAANTGELFF. The CDR3 DNA is TGTGCCAGCAGCTTGCTAGCCGCGAACACCGGGGAGCTGTTTTTT.

The chain carries TRBV30 and TRBJ1-1; D gene uncertain. The V and J ends lost 3 bases and 1 base respectively, with 9 bases between them. The germline V gene encodes CDR1 GTSNPN and CDR2 SVGIG (reference sequence). The length of the CDR3 is 13 residues. CDR3 bases: TGTGCCTGGAGGCAACAGCAGAACACTGAAGCTTTCTTT. Residues: CAWRQQQNTEAFF.

The rearrangement joins TRBV6-6 to TRBJ2-6, with D perhaps matching TRBD1 or TRBD2 (6 bases each). This CDR3 is 16 amino acids long. The germline V and J ends were trimmed by 2 bases and 4 bases, with 12 bases remaining between them. Germline V lookup: CDR1 MNHNY, CDR2 SVGAGI (reference sequence). Here the CDR3 DNA reads TGTGCCAGCAGTTACCCTACGGGGGCCGGGGCCAACGTCCTGACTTTC. Its protein is CASSYPTGAGANVLTF.

The rearrangement links TRBV5-1 to TRBJ2-2; the D is unclear. There are 13 residues in the CDR3. V was clipped by 4 bases and J by 6 bases, with 10 bases between them. The germline CDR1 and CDR2 sequences are SGHRS and YFSETQ. CDR3 bases: TGCGCCAGCAGCGGTAGCCTTGCCGGGGAGCTGTTTTTT. Its protein product is CASSGSLAGELFF.

The CDR3 protein is CASSLGSAEQFF. In DNA, the CDR3 is TGTGCCAGCAGCTTAGGTTCCGCTGAGCAGTTCTTC. V usage is TRBV11-2 and J usage is TRBJ2-1; D remains unclear. CDR3 length equals 12 residues. Trimming pared 1 base from V and 9 bases from J, leaving 7 bases between. Germline CDR1 SGHAT, CDR2 FQNNGV.

This chain links TRBV28 with TRBJ1-5; no clear D. Germline V gene lookup returns CDR1 MDHEN and CDR2 SYDVKM. V lost 10 bases and J lost 1, with 11 bases in between. CDR3 length: 13 residues. CDR3: CATVGWSNQPQHF. CDR3 DNA sequence: TGTGCCACCGTAGGGTGGAGCAATCAGCCCCAGCATTTT.

The chain is built from TRBV5-1 and TRBJ1-1; D gene ambiguous. The ends were cut back, 2 bases at V and 8 bases at J, with 7 bases in the middle. Germline-derived CDR1 and CDR2 are SGHRS and YFSETQ. The CDR3 sequence is 11 residues long. CDR3 bases: TGCGCCAGCAGCTTCGGAAGAGAAGCTTTCTTT. As protein: CASSFGREAFF.

This clone was observed a handful of times. This rearrangement joins TRBV7-2 to TRBJ1-2, with D unclear. The V gene lost 5 bases and the J gene lost 0 bases, with 10 bases spanning the gap. The CDR3 sequence is 14 residues long. The germline V gene has CDR1 SGHTA and CDR2 FQGNSA. CDR3 loop: CASSQAETNYGYTF. DNA of the CDR3: TGTGCCAGCAGCCAAGCCGAAACTAACTATGGCTACACCTTC.

The chain employs TRBV9 and TRBJ2-1; D not resolved. CDR1 is SGDLS and CDR2 is YYNGEE in the germline V gene. With 3 bases removed from V and 0 bases from J, the gap between germline ends came to 7 bases. CDR3 length: 14 amino acids. This chain's CDR3 is CASSDQPSYNEQFF. For the CDR3, the DNA is TGTGCCAGCAGCGACCAGCCCTCCTACAATGAGCAGTTCTTC.

Comment on this clone: At one end the junction does not follow the germline gene, possibly because of a read error. This chain joins TRBV6-1 and TRBJ1-5, with 7 bases aligning to TRBD1. In germline, CDR1 is MNHNS, CDR2 SASEGT. This CDR3 spans 15 amino acids. Here the CDR3 DNA reads TGTGCCAGCAGGGAAGGGACAGCTAGCAATCAGCCCCAGCATTTT. Its protein is CASREGTASNQPQHF.

This clone showed up just once. The rearrangement uses TRBV7-2 and TRBJ2-7, with a possible D match to TRBD1 (5 bases). CDR3 length equals 15 residues. Germline-derived CDR1 and CDR2 are SGHTA and FQGNSA. V was cut by 4 bases and J by 1 base, with 14 bases left in between. CDR3 sequence reads: CASSSYPDNSYEQYF. The CDR3 bases are TGTGCCAGCAGCTCATACCCGGACAATTCCTACGAGCAGTACTTC.

A few counts support this clone. V and J are TRBV7-9 and TRBJ1-4; D gene uncertain. Germline V gene lookup returns CDR1 SEHNR and CDR2 FQNEAQ (reference sequence). Trimming cost V 1 base and J 8 bases, with 8 bases left between them. The CDR3 is 13 residues long. DNA for the CDR3: TGTGCCAGCAGCTTAGTCCTATACGAAAAACTGTTTTTT. Amino acid sequence: CASSLVLYEKLFF. The full variable domain, in which reference TRBV7-9 and TRBJ1-4 provide the parts outside the CDR3, is DTGVSQNPRHKITKRGQNVTFRCDPISEHNRLYWYRQTLGQGPEFLTYFQNEAQLEKSRLLSDRFSAERPKGSFSTLEIQRTEQGDSAMYLCASSLVLYEKLFFGSGTQLSVL.

The V gene is TRBV30, the J gene TRBJ2-3; D is possibly TRBD1 (5 bases). Trimming took off 2 bases at V and 2 bases at J, with 8 bases between the two ends. In germline, CDR1 is GTSNPN, CDR2 SVGIG (reference sequence). CDR3 size: 13 residues. CDR3 DNA: TGTGCCTGGAGTAAGGGGCTCACAGATACGCAGTATTTT. This sequence encodes CAWSKGLTDTQYF.

This chain uses TRBV29-1 with TRBJ2-1; TRBD2 aligns across 11 bases. J lost 0 bases, V lost 0 bases, and 19 bases had no gene match. This CDR3 has 22 amino acids. In germline, CDR1 is SQVTM, CDR2 ANQGSEA. The CDR3 is CSVEDVRPSLAGGPSSYNEQFF. In nucleotides, the CDR3 is TGCAGCGTTGAAGATGTAAGGCCCTCGCTAGCGGGAGGCCCGAGCTCCTACAATGAGCAGTTCTTC.

The CDR3 loop is CASSWGGVYEQYF. The CDR3 nucleotides are TGTGCCAGTAGTTGGGGGGGCGTTTACGAGCAGTACTTC. The V call is TRBV19, the J call TRBJ2-5; tentatively, D is TRBD2 (7 bases). The DNA end is a closer match to TRBJ2-7, so the J assignment may be wrong. This CDR3 is built from 13 residues. Germline V CDR1 and CDR2: LNHDA, SQIVND (reference sequence).

The chain employs TRBV4-2 and TRBJ2-7; possibly TRBD1 for D (5 bases). The CDR3 has 15 amino acids. Germline V gene lookup returns CDR1 LGHNA and CDR2 YNFKEQ. Trimming shortened V by 3 bases and J by 5 bases, and 17 bases separated the two germline ends. The CDR3 DNA follows: TGTGCCAGCAGCCAGGCCCAGGTTGGGGCGCACGAGCAGTACTTC. It codes for CASSQAQVGAHEQYF.

The chain couples TRBV18 to TRBJ1-1; D is perhaps TRBD1 (5 bases). Germline V gene data show CDR1 as KGHSH and CDR2 as LQKENI. This CDR3 is 15 amino acids long. The V gene lost 1 base and the J gene lost 5 bases, with 14 bases spanning the gap. The chain's CDR3 is CASSPLSTGQTEAFF. The CDR3 nucleotides are TGTGCCAGCTCACCACTATCAACAGGTCAAACTGAAGCTTTCTTT.

The chain carries TRBV6-1 and TRBJ2-5; D remains ambiguous. The CDR3 is 13 residues long. Germline V gene data show CDR1 as MNHNS and CDR2 as SASEGT. V was cut by 4 bases and J by 5 bases, with 11 bases left in between. CDR3 DNA: TGTGCCAGCAGTGTCCTAAGAGGCGAGACCCAGTACTTC. Residues: CASSVLRGETQYF.

This chain uses TRBV7-3 with TRBJ2-1, with TRBD2 as a possible D gene (5 bases). V was pared by 5 bases and J by 6 bases, with 11 bases between. CDR3 length: 13 amino acids. CDR1 is SGHTA and CDR2 is FQGTGA in the germline V gene. This CDR3 is CASSPLAGNEQFF. The CDR3 DNA reads as TGTGCCAGCAGCCCGCTAGCTGGCAATGAGCAGTTCTTC.

This rearrangement joins TRBV30 to TRBJ1-1, with no clear D. From germline, CDR1 is GTSNPN and CDR2 SVGIG (reference sequence). V lost 3 bases and J lost 7, with 18 bases in between. CDR3 length: 14 residues. The CDR3 DNA is TGTGCCTGGAGAACCGGGCCCGCTCGGGGTGAAGCTTTCTTT. This codes for CAWRTGPARGEAFF.

The rearrangement joins TRBV5-1 to TRBJ1-1; possibly TRBD1 for D (5 bases). Trimming pared 0 bases from V and 2 bases from J, leaving 8 bases between. Germline values: CDR1 SGHRS, CDR2 YFSETQ. The CDR3 loop spans 14 amino acids. The CDR3 sequence: CASSLGQPNTEAFF. The DNA for the CDR3 is TGCGCCAGCAGCTTGGGACAGCCCAACACTGAAGCTTTCTTT.